The 3 T cell receptor beta chains given below trace back to one sample, sequenced in a study of blood T cell repertoires in COVID-19. This table comes from immunoSEQ multiplex PCR, and its TCRdb copy is limited to in-frame clones, with some not included. Found here are about 250,000 clones, 65% to 90% of them singletons; the top ten hold about 1.7%. Sequencing was done on a sample of PBMCs or T cells enriched from blood (not recorded which). These receptors all stem from a man in his forties who had recovered from COVID-19.

CDR3 in amino acids: CASSRTGDGNEQYF. The CDR3 nucleotides are TGTGCCAGCAGTCGGACAGGGGATGGAAACGAGCAGTACTTC. The chain recombines TRBV27 with TRBJ2-7; TRBD1 matches at 9 bases. CDR1 and CDR2 (germline): MNHEY, SMNVEV (reference sequence). The trim removed 5 bases at V and 5 bases at J, leaving 7 bases unmatched. The CDR3 loop spans 14 amino acids.

The chain combines TRBV14 with TRBJ2-2; 7 bases fit TRBD1. The CDR3 runs to 16 residues. The V gene's germline CDR1 is SGHDN and CDR2 FVKESK. V was pared by 4 bases and J by 1 base, with 6 bases of the junction left unmatched. The CDR3 is CASSLRQGVNTGELFF. The CDR3 DNA follows: TGTGCCAGCAGCCTCCGACAGGGAGTGAACACCGGGGAGCTGTTTTTT.

This clone was found a few times. The J gene is TRBJ1-1, the V gene TRBV27; no clear D gene. CDR3 length equals 16 residues. CDR1 and CDR2 from the germline V gene are MNHEY and SMNVEV (reference sequence). V shed 0 bases and J shed 4 bases, with 15 bases lying between them. The CDR3, as DNA: TGTGCCAGCAGTTTATCGTTAGGGAGGCTGAGCACTGAAGCTTTCTTT. Amino acids: CASSLSLGRLSTEAFF.